This T cell receptor (beta chain) was sequenced for a study of T-cell reconstitution after alpha-beta-depleted transplantation in children. This clonotype was detected many times. The TCRbeta library incorporated unique molecular identifiers. One entry per CDR3 protein results from TCRdb running MiXCR on the PCR reads. The sample lists a few hundred thousand distinct CDR3 sequences, more than 10% seen once, with approximately 4.3% in the top ten. The sequences come from PBMCs, collected from the stem cell graft. The sequence was obtained from a human donor who donated a stem cell graft to a child with Fanconi anemia.

The CDR3 is CASSLLLYNEQFF. CDR3 nucleotide sequence: TGTGCCAGCAGTTTACTACTCTACAATGAGCAGTTCTTC. The chain couples TRBV12-3 or TRBV12-4 to TRBJ2-1; unclear D gene. With 2 bases removed from V and 3 bases from J, the gap between germline ends came to 5 bases. The CDR3 contains 13 residues.